This T cell receptor beta chain was recovered during a study of T cell responses to AZD1222 COVID-19 vaccine. General study points: In a largely white British group with more females than males, clonal diversity was possibly underestimated.

Turning to this clone: Its target is unknown.

CDR3 size: 17 residues. Germline CDR1 is SGHTA and CDR2 is FQGTGA. The V end lost 1 base, the J end lost 3 bases, and 18 bases lay between the germline ends. Clones were sequenced by immunoSEQ multiplex PCR, and TCRdb holds only the in-frame ones, with some missing. The sample lists over 100,000 clones, around nine tenths occurring once. The receptor's source is an adult in good health. This sequence joins TRBV7-3 and TRBJ1-1, with a possible D match to TRBD1 (5 bases). Source: peripheral blood, taken on day 0 of AZD1222 vaccination. For the CDR3, the DNA is TGTGCCAGCAGCTTAAAGTACCCGGGGCCCTGGGACACTGAAGCTTTCTTT. It codes for CASSLKYPGPWDTEAFF.